Following are 20 T cell receptor beta chains from one sample sequenced in a study of cytomegalovirus exposure and HLA in healthy donors. The PCR made use of 60 Vbeta and 13 Jbeta primers. Clones were read by immunoSEQ multiplex PCR, and TCRdb kept only the in-frame ones, dropping some. This sample has over 55,000 clones, with over 75% found just once. Specimen: PBMCs. The receptors were sampled from a male donor in good health and CMV-seronegative.

The V and J genes are TRBV7-2 and TRBJ2-5, with D possibly TRBD2 on 5 matching bases. Germline lookup yields CDR1 SGHTA and CDR2 FQGNSA. The CDR3 runs 15 residues. V dropped 2 bases and J dropped 7 bases, with 17 bases sitting between them. The CDR3 sequence: CASSLSASPGGTQYF. The DNA of the CDR3 is TGTGCCAGCAGCTTATCCGCCAGCCCTGGAGGGACCCAGTACTTC.

The chain combines TRBV7-3 with TRBJ2-2, with no clear D. The CDR3 is 11 amino acids. Trimming took off 8 bases at V and 5 bases at J, with 6 bases between the two ends. Germline values: CDR1 SGHTA, CDR2 FQGTGA. The CDR3 nucleotides are TGTGCCAGCTCCAATACCGGGGAGCTGTTTTTT. Residues: CASSNTGELFF.

The chain uses TRBV2 and TRBJ2-7; D might be TRBD2 (6 bases). The V gene lost 6 bases and the J gene lost 4 bases, with 16 bases spanning the gap. CDR1 is SNHLY and CDR2 is FYNNEI in the germline V gene. The CDR3 runs to 14 residues. CDR3 protein: CASSAWGGGYEQYF. CDR3 DNA: TGTGCCAGCAGCGCCTGGGGAGGCGGTTACGAGCAGTACTTC.

There are a few counts of this clone. This rearrangement joins TRBV7-2 to TRBJ1-1; TRBD1 is a possible D gene (5 bases). This CDR3 has 15 residues. The V gene lost 6 bases and the J gene lost 0 bases, with 14 bases spanning the gap. Germline assignment: CDR1 SGHTA and CDR2 FQGNSA. This chain's CDR3 is CASSPLGAMNTEAFF. The CDR3 coding sequence is TGTGCCAGCAGTCCCCTAGGGGCGATGAACACTGAAGCTTTCTTT.

The chain joins TRBV6-1 to TRBJ1-2, with a weak D call TRBD1 (5 bases). The CDR3 totals 14 residues. V lost 4 bases, J lost 1 base, and 10 bases lay in between. Looked up from germline, CDR1 is MNHNS and CDR2 is SASEGT. Written as DNA, the CDR3 is TGTGCCAGCAGTGTGGGGGGGAGTAACTATGGCTACACCTTC. As protein: CASSVGGSNYGYTF.

The J gene is TRBJ2-1, the V gene TRBV9; TRBD2 matches at 7 bases. CDR1 and CDR2 from the germline V gene are SGDLS and YYNGEE. This CDR3 comprises 15 residues. The ends lost 3 bases at V and 2 bases at J; junction bases unmatched: 5. CDR3 in DNA: TGTGCCAGCAGCGCGAGCGGGGACCCCTACAATGAGCAGTTCTTC. This gives the protein CASSASGDPYNEQFF. The full variable domain, in which reference TRBV9 and TRBJ2-1 provide the parts outside the CDR3, is DSGVTQTPKHLITATGQRVTLRCSPRSGDLSVYWYQQSLDQGLQFLIQYYNGEERAKGNILERFSAQQFPDLHSELNLSSLELGDSALYFCASSASGDPYNEQFFGPGTRLTVL.

The rearrangement uses TRBV25-1 and TRBJ2-1, with TRBD2 identical over 10 bases. The CDR3 sequence is 16 residues long. In germline, CDR1 is MGHDK, CDR2 SYGVNS. The V and J ends lost 1 base and 6 bases, in that order; junction bases with no gene match: 6. The CDR3 spells CASSEWAAGGINEQFF. The CDR3 bases are TGTGCCAGCAGTGAATGGGCAGCGGGGGGGATCAATGAGCAGTTCTTC.

This clone is a singleton in its sample. This chain links TRBV30 with TRBJ2-1; possible D gene TRBD2, 5 bases. The germline gives CDR1 GTSNPN, CDR2 SVGIG (reference sequence). Trimming removed 4 bases at V and 2 bases at J, with 6 bases between. There are 12 residues in the CDR3. Written as DNA, the CDR3 is TGTGCCTGGAAGGAGGCCTACAATGAGCAGTTCTTC. Protein product: CAWKEAYNEQFF.

The chain recombines TRBV15 with TRBJ1-1; D is possibly TRBD1 (6 bases). This CDR3 contains 15 residues. CDR1 is LNHNV, CDR2 YYDKDF, per germline (reference sequence). The ends were cut back, 5 bases at V and 1 base at J, with 14 bases in the middle. CDR3 amino acids: CATSGGSTGNTEAFF. In DNA form, the CDR3 reads TGTGCCACCAGCGGCGGATCGACAGGGAACACTGAAGCTTTCTTT.

The CDR3: CASSSDRTNYGYTF. The CDR3, as DNA: TGTGCCAGCAGCTCAGACAGAACTAACTATGGCTACACCTTC. V and J are TRBV5-4 and TRBJ1-2; D is possibly TRBD1 (5 bases). The CDR3 is 14 amino acids. V was clipped by 3 bases and J by 0 bases, with 9 bases between them. Germline CDR1 is SGHNT and CDR2 is YYREEE (reference sequence).

The chain is built from TRBV2 and TRBJ2-2; D is possibly TRBD1 (6 bases). Germline CDR1 and CDR2: SNHLY and FYNNEI. The V and J ends lost 1 base and 0 bases respectively, with 6 bases between them. The CDR3 totals 15 residues. The CDR3 here is CASSEGTANTGELFF. The CDR3 coding sequence is TGTGCCAGCAGTGAAGGGACAGCGAACACCGGGGAGCTGTTTTTT.

The CDR3 sequence: CASSSGQGYGYTF. The CDR3 DNA sequence: TGTGCCAGCAGCTCTGGGCAGGGATATGGCTACACCTTC. The chain links TRBV9 to TRBJ1-2, with a weak D call TRBD1 (5 bases). Between the trimmed V and J ends, which lost 4 bases and 5 bases, there was a span of 12 bases. Germline V gene sequence: CDR1 SGDLS, CDR2 YYNGEE. This CDR3 has 13 amino acids.

The V and J genes are TRBV19 and TRBJ1-6; D is perhaps TRBD1 (6 bases). In germline, CDR1 is LNHDA, CDR2 SQIVND (reference sequence). This CDR3 comprises 14 residues. V was cut by 5 bases and J by 5 bases, with 10 bases left in between. CDR3 nucleotides: TGTGCCAGTAGTTCCCACAGGGATAATTCACCCCTCCACTTT. This encodes CASSSHRDNSPLHF.

The chain employs TRBV2 and TRBJ2-2; 7 bases are a match to TRBD2. V lost 0 bases and J lost 1; bases outside the gene matches: 5. Germline V gene data show CDR1 as SNHLY and CDR2 as FYNNEI. This CDR3 spans 17 amino acids. The DNA for the CDR3 is TGTGCCAGCAGTGAAGCGCTCGGGGGGTGGAACACCGGGGAGCTGTTTTTT. It codes for CASSEALGGWNTGELFF.

This clone showed up just once. The V call is TRBV6-5, the J call TRBJ1-3, with 9 bases that match TRBD1. Germline values: CDR1 MNHEY, CDR2 SVGAGI. The ends lost 6 bases at V and 4 bases at J; junction bases unmatched: 7. The CDR3 consists of 15 residues. CDR3 nucleotides: TGTGCCAGCAGCCCTTACAGGGGGCAGGGAAACACCATATATTTT. Its protein is CASSPYRGQGNTIYF.

This chain uses TRBV7-2 with TRBJ2-5, with no clear D. CDR3 length: 12 amino acids. Trimming shortened V by 5 bases and J by 5 bases, and 9 bases separated the two germline ends. The germline V gene has CDR1 SGHTA and CDR2 FQGNSA. Here the CDR3 reads CASSPLRETQYF. The DNA for the CDR3 is TGTGCCAGCAGCCCCCTGAGGGAGACCCAGTACTTC. Full variable domain (outside the CDR3, taken from reference TRBV7-2 and TRBJ2-5): GAGVSQSPSNKVTEKGKDVELRCDPISGHTALYWYRQSLGQGLEFLIYFQGNSAPDKSGLPSDRFSAERTGGSVSTLTIQRTQQEDSAVYLCASSPLRETQYFGPGTRLLVL.

V usage is TRBV9 and J usage is TRBJ2-1; perhaps TRBD2 as D (6 bases). Germline CDR1 SGDLS, CDR2 YYNGEE. V was clipped by 4 bases and J by 6 bases, with 17 bases between them. The CDR3 has 15 residues. This CDR3 is CASSLLARNLNEQFF. Here the CDR3 DNA reads TGTGCCAGCAGCCTACTAGCAAGAAACCTCAATGAGCAGTTCTTC.

The V and J genes are TRBV6-5 and TRBJ2-7; a possible D gene is TRBD1 (6 bases). Per germline, CDR1 MNHEY and CDR2 SVGAGI. CDR3 length: 12 amino acids. V was shortened by 6 bases and J by 3 bases, with 9 bases between the two germline ends. The chain's CDR3 is CASRWDNYEQYF. As DNA, the CDR3 is TGTGCCAGCAGGTGGGACAACTACGAGCAGTACTTC.

The V call is TRBV5-6, the J call TRBJ1-2, with 8 bases fitting TRBD1. This CDR3 is built from 14 residues. The germline gives CDR1 SGHDT, CDR2 YYEEEE. Germline trimming cut 4 bases from V and 12 bases from J; bases unmatched to any gene: 14. This chain's CDR3 is CASSRGTDGTGHTF. The CDR3 nucleotides are TGTGCCAGCAGCAGAGGGACCGACGGGACAGGCCACACCTTC.

The genes are TRBV5-5 and TRBJ1-2; TRBD1 might be the D (5 bases). The CDR3 length is 13 residues. CDR1 and CDR2 from the germline V gene are SGHKS and YYEKEE (reference sequence). Trimming cost V 9 bases and J 3 bases, with 15 bases left between them. The CDR3 spells CATAAGGDYGYTF. As DNA, the CDR3 is TGTGCCACAGCCGCCGGGGGGGACTATGGCTACACCTTC.